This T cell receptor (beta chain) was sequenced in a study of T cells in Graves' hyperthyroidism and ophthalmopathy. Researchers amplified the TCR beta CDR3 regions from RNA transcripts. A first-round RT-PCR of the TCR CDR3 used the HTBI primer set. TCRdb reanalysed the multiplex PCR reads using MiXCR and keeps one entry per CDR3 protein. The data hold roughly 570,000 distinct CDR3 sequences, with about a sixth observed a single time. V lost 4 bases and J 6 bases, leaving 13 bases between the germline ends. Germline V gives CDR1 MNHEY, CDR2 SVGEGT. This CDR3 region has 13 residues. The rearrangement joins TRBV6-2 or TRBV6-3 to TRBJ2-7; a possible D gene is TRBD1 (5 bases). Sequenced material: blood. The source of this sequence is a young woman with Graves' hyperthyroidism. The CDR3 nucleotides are TGTGCCAGCAGTTCCCGGACAATTAGCGAGCAGTACTTC. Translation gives CASSSRTISEQYF.